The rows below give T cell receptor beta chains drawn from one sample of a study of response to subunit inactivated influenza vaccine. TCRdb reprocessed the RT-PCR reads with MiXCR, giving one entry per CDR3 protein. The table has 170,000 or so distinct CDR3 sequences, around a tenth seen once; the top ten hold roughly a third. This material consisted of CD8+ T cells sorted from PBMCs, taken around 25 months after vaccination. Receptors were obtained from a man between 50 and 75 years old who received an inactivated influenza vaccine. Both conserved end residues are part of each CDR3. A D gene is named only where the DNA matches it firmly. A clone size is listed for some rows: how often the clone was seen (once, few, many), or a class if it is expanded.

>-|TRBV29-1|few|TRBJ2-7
TGCAGCGTTCTTACTAACTTTGGGAGGAACGAGCAGTACTTC
CSVLTNFGRNEQYF
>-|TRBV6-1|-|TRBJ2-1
TGTGCCAGCAGGCTTTCTAGTAGTCTCTACAATGAGCAGTTCTTC
CASRLSSSLYNEQFF
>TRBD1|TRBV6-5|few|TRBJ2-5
TGTGCCAGCAGTTACTCGGCGACAGGGGGCAAGGAGACCCAGTACTTC
CASSYSATGGKETQYF
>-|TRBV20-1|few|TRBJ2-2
TGCAGTGCTAGGTTCGCGGGAACTGTCGGGGAGCTGTTTTTT
CSARFAGTVGELFF
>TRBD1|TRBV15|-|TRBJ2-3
TGTGCCACCAGCAGAGACAGGACAGGGGGCGCATGGGGTACGCAGTATTTT
CATSRDRTGGAWGTQYF
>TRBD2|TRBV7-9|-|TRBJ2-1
TGTGCCAGCAGCTTCCCAACGGGACTAGCGGGGGGAAATGAGCAGTTCTTC
CASSFPTGLAGGNEQFF
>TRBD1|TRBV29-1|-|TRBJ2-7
TGCAGCGTTGCAAGGGGGCCCTACGAGCAGTACTTC
CSVARGPYEQYF
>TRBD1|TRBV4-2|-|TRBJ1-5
TGTGCCAGCAGACCAACAGGGGGCGATCAGCCCCAGCATTTT
CASRPTGGDQPQHF
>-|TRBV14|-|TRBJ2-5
TGTGCCAGCAGCCAAGATAGTGGGACGGCGAAGTACTTC
CASSQDSGTAKYF
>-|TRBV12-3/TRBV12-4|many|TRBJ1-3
TGTGCCAGCAGTTTGGGGCAGGGGATTGGAAACACCATATATTTT
CASSLGQGIGNTIYF
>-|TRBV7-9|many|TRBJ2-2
TGTGCCAGCAGCAACCGGGACGGCGCGAACACCGGGGAGCTGTTTTTT
CASSNRDGANTGELFF
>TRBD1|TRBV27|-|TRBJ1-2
TGTGCCAGCAGTTTCTCGGACAGGACCTATGGCTACACCTTC
CASSFSDRTYGYTF
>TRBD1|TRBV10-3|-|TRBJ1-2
TGTGCCATCAGTGAGACAGGGGGCGTCCTGGATGGCTACACCTTC
CAISETGGVLDGYTF
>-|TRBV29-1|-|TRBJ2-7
TGCAGCGTTGAAGATTTCCAGGGTACCTACGAGCAGTACTTC
CSVEDFQGTYEQYF
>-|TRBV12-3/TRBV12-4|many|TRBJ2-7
TGTGCCAGCAGTCACAGGGCTACCCACGAGCAGTACTTC
CASSHRATHEQYF
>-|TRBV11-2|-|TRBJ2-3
TGTGCCAGCAGCTTAGTCGTGGGGCACGATACGCAGTATTTT
CASSLVVGHDTQYF
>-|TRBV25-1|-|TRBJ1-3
TGTGCCAGCAGTGAGTTTGGGTTCAGCTCTGGAAACACCATATATTTT
CASSEFGFSSGNTIYF
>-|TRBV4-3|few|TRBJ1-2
TGCGCCAGCAGCCCCGCCGCGGCTAACTATGGCTACACCTTC
CASSPAAANYGYTF
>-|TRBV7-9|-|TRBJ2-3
TGTGCCAGCAGCTCCACCCCGGGGCATACGCAGTATTTT
CASSSTPGHTQYF
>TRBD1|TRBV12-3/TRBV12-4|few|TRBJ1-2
TGTGCCAGCAGTTTCGGGTCAGGGGGAGGAGACGGCTACACCTTC
CASSFGSGGGDGYTF
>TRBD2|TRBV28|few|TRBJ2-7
TGTGCCAGCAAAAGCCCGGGGGGAACCTACGAGCAGTACTTC
CASKSPGGTYEQYF
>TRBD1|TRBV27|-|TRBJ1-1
TGTGCCAGCAGTTTACTCCAACTGACAGGGAGGGTGAACACTGAAGCTTTCTTT
CASSLLQLTGRVNTEAFF
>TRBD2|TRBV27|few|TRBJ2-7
TGTGCCAGCAGTGTAGGCGGACTAGCGGGGGAAGACGAGCAGTACTTC
CASSVGGLAGEDEQYF
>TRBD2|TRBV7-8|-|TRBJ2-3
TGTGCCAGCAGCTTCCTCGGGACTAGCGGGAGAACAGATACGCAGTATTTT
CASSFLGTSGRTDTQYF
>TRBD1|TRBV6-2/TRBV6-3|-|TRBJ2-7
TGTGCCAGCAGTTCGGGACAGAACGAGCAGTACTTC
CASSSGQNEQYF
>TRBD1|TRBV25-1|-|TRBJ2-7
TGTGCCAGCAGTGAAGTGGGGACAGACCCCTACGAGCAGTACTTC
CASSEVGTDPYEQYF
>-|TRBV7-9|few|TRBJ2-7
TGTGCCAGCAGCTTAGTGGCAGACTACGAGCAGTACTTC
CASSLVADYEQYF
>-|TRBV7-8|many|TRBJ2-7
TGTGCCAGCAGCCAGCGTGTGACTCAAGTCTACGAGCAGTACTTC
CASSQRVTQVYEQYF
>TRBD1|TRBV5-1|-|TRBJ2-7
TGCGCCAGCAGCCCGGGTGGGACAGGGGACTACGAGCAGTACTTC
CASSPGGTGDYEQYF
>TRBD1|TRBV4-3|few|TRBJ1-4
TGCGCCAGCAGCCTGAGGGACAGCCTTAATGAAAAACTGTTTTTT
CASSLRDSLNEKLFF
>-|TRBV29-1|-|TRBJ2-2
TGCAGCGTTGAAGAGGGGGCCAGCGGGGAGCTGTTTTTT
CSVEEGASGELFF
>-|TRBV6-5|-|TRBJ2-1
TGTGCCAGCAGTTACCAGGGACTCCCCGTAGGCAATGAGCAGTTCTTC
CASSYQGLPVGNEQFF
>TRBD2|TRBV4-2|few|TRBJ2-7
TGTGCCAGCAGCGTTCTCCCGTCTGGGGGGGCCTACGAGCAGTACTTC
CASSVLPSGGAYEQYF
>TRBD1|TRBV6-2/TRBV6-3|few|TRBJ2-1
TGTGCCAGCACCCTGGAGGGACAGGGTTCCTACAATGAGCAGTTCTTC
CASTLEGQGSYNEQFF
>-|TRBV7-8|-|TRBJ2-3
TGTGCCAGCAGCAGCACCCGGGACTCCCCGGGTAGCACAGATACGCAGTATTTT
CASSSTRDSPGSTDTQYF
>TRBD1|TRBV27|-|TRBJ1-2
TGTGCCAGCAGTGGGACAGGGGACTATGGCTACACCTTC
CASSGTGDYGYTF
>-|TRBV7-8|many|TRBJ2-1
TGTGCCAGCAGCTTAGTAGGGGGGAGCTCCTACAATGAGCAGTTCTTC
CASSLVGGSSYNEQFF
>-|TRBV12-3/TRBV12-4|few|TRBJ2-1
TGTGCCACCAGCATTGGGTCCTACAATGAGCAGTTCTTC
CATSIGSYNEQFF
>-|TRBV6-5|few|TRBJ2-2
TGTGCCAGCAGTTACTTGGGGTCGTCGGTCGGGGAGCTGTTTTTT
CASSYLGSSVGELFF
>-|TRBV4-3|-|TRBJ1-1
TGCGCCAGCAGCCAAGGGGTCTCCCTGGGGACTGAAGCTTTCTTT
CASSQGVSLGTEAFF
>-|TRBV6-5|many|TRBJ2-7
TGTGCCAGCAGTTACTCTCCGGGGCCATCCTACGAGCAGTACTTC
CASSYSPGPSYEQYF
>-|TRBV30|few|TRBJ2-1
TGTGCCTGGATGGACCAGAGAAATGAGCAGTTCTTC
CAWMDQRNEQFF
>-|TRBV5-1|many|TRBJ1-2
TGCGCCAGCAGCTTGGATCCAGGGAACTATGGCTACACCTTC
CASSLDPGNYGYTF
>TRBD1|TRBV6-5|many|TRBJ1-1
TGTGCCAGCAGTTACGCAACAGGGGCGAACACTGAAGCTTTCTTT
CASSYATGANTEAFF
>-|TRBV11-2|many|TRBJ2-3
TGTGCCAGCAGCCCGACCACAGATACGCAGTATTTT
CASSPTTDTQYF
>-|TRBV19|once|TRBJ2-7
TGTGCCAGTAGTATTCGCAGAAACTACGAGCAGTACTTC
CASSIRRNYEQYF
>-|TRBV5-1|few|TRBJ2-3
TGCGCCAGCAGTTTGGACGCGATGTACGATACGCAGTATTTT
CASSLDAMYDTQYF
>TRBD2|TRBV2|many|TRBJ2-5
TGTGCCAGCAGTGGGAGCGGGGAAGAGACCCAGTACTTC
CASSGSGEETQYF